Given below is one T cell receptor beta chain in context. What it binds is unknown. TCRdb re-analysed the reads in MiXCR, keeping a single row per CDR3 protein. The sample has around 800,000 distinct CDR3 sequences, less than 35% seen once; the top ten hold around an eighth. Germline CDR1 is MNHEY and CDR2 is SMNVEV (reference sequence). CDR3 length: 15 amino acids. The V and J ends lost 5 bases and 4 bases respectively, with 17 bases between them. This record belongs to a study of T cell repertoires in cytomegalovirus infection. Looking at the study overall: Both recently identified HLA-C-restricted and well-studied HLA-B-restricted CMV epitopes were used in the study. A matching HLA type, together with CMV infection, was signaled by public TCR beta signatures.

General study results and limits: Frequencies of public TCR beta families were cumulated, and this identified carriers of CMV plus the relevant HLA. There were HLA-C-restricted CMV-specific TCR beta clonotypes dominating the ex vivo response.

V is TRBV27 and J is TRBJ2-5, with D maybe TRBD1 (6 bases). The sample was cultured CD8+ T cells from PBMCs, taken from culture after CMV antigen stimulation. The TCR sequence derives from a human donor in good health (CMV status not recorded). Some clones in this sample may be carry-over from other donors' samples. This CDR3 is CASSTHTGWRETQYF. The CDR3, as DNA: TGTGCCAGCAGTACCCACACAGGGTGGCGAGAGACCCAGTACTTC.